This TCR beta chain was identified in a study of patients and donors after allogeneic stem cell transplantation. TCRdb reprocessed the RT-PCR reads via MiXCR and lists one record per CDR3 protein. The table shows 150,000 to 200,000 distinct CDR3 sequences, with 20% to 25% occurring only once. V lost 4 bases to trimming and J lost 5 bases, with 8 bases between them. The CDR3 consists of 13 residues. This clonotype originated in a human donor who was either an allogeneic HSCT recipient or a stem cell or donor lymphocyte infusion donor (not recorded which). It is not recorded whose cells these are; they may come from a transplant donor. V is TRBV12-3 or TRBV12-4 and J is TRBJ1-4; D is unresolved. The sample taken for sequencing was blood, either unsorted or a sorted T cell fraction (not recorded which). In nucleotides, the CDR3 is TGTGCCAGCAGTTCCGCGCCAAATGAAAAACTGTTTTTT. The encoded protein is CASSSAPNEKLFF.